This TCR beta chain was documented in a study of blood T cell repertoires in COVID-19. Study as a whole: Acute-phase and convalescent COVID-19 samples originated in the United States, Italy and Spain. Sample material is recorded as cDNA or gDNA derived from T cells, B-cell-depleted T cells, or PBMCs.

Source study methods: Reference gene primers were amplified, and this amplification served to estimate nucleated cell counts. Produced via immunoSEQ multiplex PCR; TCRdb's table is partial and in-frame only. The V and J calls and clone size were taken over from that table, and D and trimming were inferred from the DNA. The repertoire holds around 200,000 clones, with around three quarters as singletons. Looked up from germline, CDR1 is ENHRY and CDR2 is SYGVKD. This CDR3 is 14 amino acids long. V dropped 6 bases and J dropped 3; count of bases not matched to a gene: 7. This clone showed up just a few times.

The sequence was obtained from a woman aged 70-85 years with acute or convalescent COVID-19. The sequenced sample was peripheral blood. This chain joins TRBV10-3 and TRBJ1-1; 7 bases match TRBD1. The CDR3 nucleotides read TGTGCCATCAGAGAACGACAGGGAGACACTGAAGCTTTCTTT. This encodes CAIRERQGDTEAFF.